The next 22 T cell receptor beta chains were all read from a single sample in a study of Ad26.COV2.S vaccination and SARS-CoV-2 variants. Noted treatment: around 19 received Ad26.COV2.S at low or high dose, single or two shots; about 5 received placebo; per-sample allocation not given. Collection of samples fell on day 63 after the first vaccine or placebo injection. The method was immunoSEQ multiplex PCR; TCRdb's version includes in-frame clones alone and lacks a portion of them. The sample contains about 480,000 clones, about 83% of which appear only once. The specimen comprised peripheral blood, sampled in a trial of Ad26.COV2.S vaccine versus placebo. These receptors all come from a person between 18 and 65 years old who received the Ad26.COV2.S COVID-19 vaccine or a placebo.

The chain recombines TRBV7-2 with TRBJ2-3; D remains ambiguous. Germline V gives CDR1 SGHTA, CDR2 FQGNSA. The V and J ends lost 1 base and 1 base respectively, with 9 bases between them. CDR3 length: 15 amino acids. CDR3: CASSLDFTGTDTQYF. DNA for the CDR3: TGTGCCAGCAGCTTAGACTTCACGGGCACAGATACGCAGTATTTT.

The chain uses TRBV5-8 and TRBJ1-2, with D unclear. CDR1 and CDR2 from the germline V gene are SGHTS and YDEGEE. The V and J ends lost 6 bases and 5 bases respectively, with 23 bases between them. This CDR3 comprises 16 residues. This CDR3 is CASIFGPSRTVYGYTF. DNA for the CDR3: TGTGCCAGCATTTTCGGTCCTTCACGGACGGTTTATGGCTACACCTTC.

The V call is TRBV4-3, the J call TRBJ1-6; D remains ambiguous. Germline V lookup: CDR1 LGHNA, CDR2 YSLEER. The CDR3 has 15 amino acids. V was shortened by 0 bases and J by 8 bases, with 11 bases between the two germline ends. CDR3 region: CASSQEWGSDSPLHF. The CDR3 DNA reads as TGCGCCAGCAGCCAAGAATGGGGATCGGATTCACCCCTCCACTTT.

The chain carries TRBV18 and TRBJ1-1; no firm D call. The CDR3 is made up of 15 amino acids. V dropped 3 bases and J dropped 0 bases, with 11 bases sitting between them. Germline V gives CDR1 KGHSH, CDR2 LQKENI. The CDR3 DNA reads TGTGCCAGCTCACCGACGGGAAGATTGAACACTGAAGCTTTCTTT. Translated: CASSPTGRLNTEAFF. The full variable domain, with the rest looked up from reference TRBV18 and TRBJ1-1, is NAGVMQNPRHLVRRRGQEARLRCSPMKGHSHVYWYRQLPEEGLKFMVYLQKENIIDESGMPKERFSAEFPKEGPSILRIQQVVRGDSAAYFCASSPTGRLNTEAFFGQGTRLTVV.

The chain links TRBV30 to TRBJ2-7; D perhaps matches TRBD1 (5 bases). CDR3 length equals 15 residues. V dropped 3 bases and J dropped 3 bases, with 18 bases sitting between them. The germline V gene encodes CDR1 GTSNPN and CDR2 SVGIG (reference sequence). Here the CDR3 DNA reads TGTGCCTGGAGCGGCGACAGTCTTTGGTACTACGAGCAGTACTTC. It is translated as CAWSGDSLWYYEQYF.

The chain recombines TRBV6-6 with TRBJ2-7, with TRBD1 as a possible D gene (5 bases). The CDR3 is 12 amino acids. Trimming removed 6 bases from V and 4 bases from J, with 10 bases in between. The germline gives CDR1 MNHNY, CDR2 SVGAGI (reference sequence). The CDR3 DNA follows: TGTGCCAGCAGGCAGGGAATATACGAGCAGTACTTC. The encoded protein is CASRQGIYEQYF.

This chain links TRBV28 with TRBJ1-2; tentative D call: TRBD1 (6 bases). CDR1 MDHEN and CDR2 SYDVKM come from the germline V gene. V lost 4 bases, J lost 4 bases, and 16 bases lay in between. CDR3 size: 15 residues. The CDR3 nucleotides read TGTGCCAGCAGTTACGGTGGGGGGCGGGTCTATGGCTACACCTTC. As protein: CASSYGGGRVYGYTF.

V gene TRBV11-2 combines with J gene TRBJ2-2; D is possibly TRBD1 (6 bases). This CDR3 spans 17 amino acids. From germline, CDR1 is SGHAT and CDR2 FQNNGV. V was trimmed by 1 base and J by 6 bases, leaving 18 bases between them. The CDR3 DNA is TGTGCCAGCAGCTTAGTTGGACAGACCGGTGGGGCCGGGGAGCTGTTTTTT. Translated, it gives CASSLVGQTGGAGELFF.

The rearrangement joins TRBV27 to TRBJ2-1; 9 bases match TRBD2. V gave up 2 bases and J gave up 9 bases; unmatched junction bases: 8. The CDR3 sequence is 15 residues long. Germline CDR1 MNHEY, CDR2 SMNVEV (reference sequence). The CDR3 here is CASSLRGLAISEQFF. The CDR3 DNA reads as TGTGCCAGCAGTTTACGGGGACTAGCTATCAGTGAGCAGTTCTTC.

The chain carries TRBV5-6 and TRBJ1-2; tentatively, D is TRBD1 (6 bases). Germline CDR1 SGHDT, CDR2 YYEEEE. There are 14 residues in the CDR3. Between the trimmed V and J ends, which lost 2 bases and 12 bases, there was a span of 20 bases. The CDR3 DNA follows: TGTGCCAGCAGCTTAGGGGGGGCCAACATAGTCGACACCTTC. It encodes CASSLGGANIVDTF. Complete variable domain (other parts from reference TRBV5-6 and TRBJ1-2): DAGVTQSPTHLIKTRGQQVTLRCSPKSGHDTVSWYQQALGQGPQFIFQYYEEEERQRGNFPDRFSGHQFPNYSSELNVNALLLGDSALYLCASSLGGANIVDTFGSGTRLTVV.

The chain joins TRBV9 to TRBJ2-3; TRBD1 aligns across 8 bases. The J segment lost 3 bases and the V segment lost 4 bases, leaving 4 bases of the junction unmatched. The CDR3 contains 14 residues. Germline V gene data show CDR1 as SGDLS and CDR2 as YYNGEE. CDR3 residues: CASSRTGRTDTQYF. CDR3 nucleotide sequence: TGTGCCAGCAGCAGGACAGGGAGGACAGATACGCAGTATTTT.

The chain has TRBV2 and TRBJ2-7, with D possibly TRBD1 on 5 matching bases. V lost 8 bases and J 3 bases, leaving 14 bases between the germline ends. Looked up from germline, CDR1 is SNHLY and CDR2 is FYNNEI. The CDR3 totals 13 residues. The CDR3 loop is CASSWDTGYEQYF. CDR3 DNA: TGTGCCAGCTCCTGGGATACAGGCTACGAGCAGTACTTC.

The genes are TRBV4-3 and TRBJ1-3, with D possibly being TRBD1 (6 bases). Germline assignment: CDR1 LGHNA and CDR2 YSLEER. V lost 4 bases and J lost 4, with 26 bases in between. The CDR3 is made up of 19 amino acids. The DNA of the CDR3 is TGCGCCAGCAGCCCCGAAGCTAAGAGAAGGGGGGCCCTCGGAAACACCATATATTTT. Its translation is CASSPEAKRRGALGNTIYF.

The chain couples TRBV15 to TRBJ1-1; D uncertain. Germline V gives CDR1 LNHNV, CDR2 YYDKDF (reference sequence). The CDR3 covers 14 residues. Trimming pared 0 bases from V and 4 bases from J, leaving 9 bases between. The CDR3 loop reads CATSRDSVGTEAFF. The CDR3 region has the DNA TGTGCCACCAGCAGAGATAGTGTGGGCACTGAAGCTTTCTTT.

The chain recombines TRBV5-6 with TRBJ2-7, with D tentatively TRBD1 (6 bases). V was shortened by 7 bases and J by 3 bases, with 11 bases between the two germline ends. CDR1 is SGHDT and CDR2 is YYEEEE in the germline V gene. This CDR3 is 12 amino acids long. The CDR3: CASGEQGYEQYF. The CDR3 coding sequence is TGTGCCAGCGGAGAACAGGGCTACGAGCAGTACTTC.

This clone was counted between two and nine times. The chain joins TRBV19 to TRBJ1-5; D perhaps matches TRBD1 (5 bases). The CDR3 has 13 residues. Trimming stripped 6 bases from V and 4 bases from J, with 10 bases between. Per the germline V gene, CDR1 is LNHDA and CDR2 is SQIVND (reference sequence). The CDR3 loop reads CASRGGRNQPQHF. The CDR3 DNA reads TGTGCCAGTAGGGGGGGACGTAATCAGCCCCAGCATTTT.

In this sample, this clone turned up once. This chain links TRBV24-1 with TRBJ2-1, with a possible D match to TRBD2 (6 bases). The germline V gene has CDR1 KGHDR and CDR2 SFDVKD. V was trimmed by 4 bases and J by 0 bases, leaving 9 bases between them. The CDR3 runs 15 residues. CDR3 sequence: CATSELGGSYNEQFF. In DNA, the CDR3 is TGTGCCACCAGTGAATTGGGGGGCTCCTACAATGAGCAGTTCTTC.

The chain employs TRBV12-3 or TRBV12-4 and TRBJ2-3; D remains ambiguous. This CDR3 is 13 amino acids long. Trimming pared 5 bases from V and 6 bases from J, leaving 12 bases between. This CDR3 is CASSPPPEDTQYF. The CDR3, as DNA: TGTGCCAGCAGTCCGCCCCCGGAGGATACGCAGTATTTT.

This clone was detected only a few times. CDR3 protein: CATTHRVLGGYTF. In nucleotides, the CDR3 is TGTGCCACCACTCACAGGGTGTTGGGAGGCTACACCTTC. The genes are TRBV27 and TRBJ1-2; D is possibly TRBD1 (6 bases). Germline CDR1 and CDR2: MNHEY and SMNVEV (reference sequence). V lost 10 bases and J 8 bases, leaving 20 bases between the germline ends. The CDR3 extends over 13 amino acids.

The rearrangement uses TRBV13 and TRBJ2-1; 7 bases fit TRBD2. Germline V gene data show CDR1 as PRHDT and CDR2 as FYEKMQ (reference sequence). V trimming: 0 bases; J trimming: 0 bases; junction bases outside the gene matches: 8. The CDR3 length is 18 residues. The CDR3 region is CASSLGGRRAPSYNEQFF. For the CDR3, the DNA is TGTGCCAGCAGCTTAGGCGGGAGGAGGGCCCCCTCCTACAATGAGCAGTTCTTC.

The chain is built from TRBV19 and TRBJ2-7; D is perhaps TRBD1 (5 bases). Germline V gene data show CDR1 as LNHDA and CDR2 as SQIVND (reference sequence). This CDR3 is 15 amino acids long. The V end lost 10 bases, the J end lost 5 bases, and 24 bases lay between the germline ends. The CDR3 DNA reads TGTGCCACCAGGGTAATACATCGTAGTAACCACGAGCAGTACTTC. It encodes CATRVIHRSNHEQYF.

The chain joins TRBV5-1 to TRBJ2-1; weak D call: TRBD1 (5 bases). V gave up 0 bases and J gave up 7 bases, with 14 bases separating them. Germline-derived CDR1 and CDR2 are SGHRS and YFSETQ. CDR3 length equals 15 residues. As DNA, the CDR3 is TGCGCCAGCAGCTTGGCCGCAGGGCCACATAATGAGCAGTTCTTC. Translating it yields CASSLAAGPHNEQFF. The full variable domain, completed using reference TRBV5-1 and TRBJ2-1, is KAGVTQTPRYLIKTRGQQVTLSCSPISGHRSVSWYQQTPGQGLQFLFEYFSETQRNKGNFPGRFSGRQFSNSRSEMNVSTLELGDSALYLCASSLAAGPHNEQFFGPGTRLTVL.